What follows is one T cell receptor beta chain and its context. The record originates from a study of blood T cell repertoires in COVID-19. At the level of the study: Samples representing acute and convalescent COVID-19 were sourced from the United States, Italy and Spain. PBMCs, B-cell-depleted T cells, or T cells were the source of the cDNA or gDNA that made up the material.

Germline CDR1 ENHRY, CDR2 SYGVKD. V shed 0 bases, J shed 3 bases, and the junction held 4 bases outside the gene matches. This CDR3 contains 16 residues. Original analysis: Amplification from reference gene primers served as the basis for estimated nucleated cell counts. Profiling relied on immunoSEQ multiplex PCR, and the TCRdb table lists in-frame clones only, not all of them. D and trimming come from the DNA, and the V and J calls and clone size come from that table. Among some 120,000 clones listed, approximately 89% were seen once. V and J are TRBV10-3 and TRBJ2-2; TRBD2 matches at 7 bases. The sequence was collected from a man in his forties with acute or convalescent COVID-19. The sequenced sample consisted of peripheral blood. The CDR3 sequence: CAISESAGVYTGELFF. DNA for the CDR3: TGTGCCATCAGTGAGTCGGCGGGAGTGTACACCGGGGAGCTGTTTTTT.